One and the same sample provided the 31 T cell receptor beta chains below, sequenced in a study of patients and donors after allogeneic stem cell transplantation. One entry per CDR3 protein, called by TCRdb with MiXCR from the RT-PCR reads. Counted here are some 11,000 distinct CDR3 sequences, 20% to 25% occurring once; the ten biggest clones make up roughly 55%. The sequenced sample was blood, either unsorted or a sorted T cell fraction (not recorded which). All receptors come from a human donor who was either an allogeneic HSCT recipient or a stem cell or donor lymphocyte infusion donor (not recorded which). It is not recorded whose cells these are; they may come from a transplant donor.

The sample holds many counts of this clonotype. V is TRBV5-1 and J is TRBJ1-1; D remains ambiguous. The CDR3 loop spans 13 amino acids. Germline CDR1 reads SGHRS; CDR2 reads YFSETQ. V was cut by 4 bases and J by 11 bases, with 18 bases left in between. CDR3 in DNA: TGCGCCAGCAGCGCCCCCGACGGTGTGAGTGCTTTCTTT. Translated: CASSAPDGVSAFF.

Only a few counts were recorded for this clonotype. This rearrangement joins TRBV7-2 to TRBJ2-3; the D gene is possibly TRBD2 (5 bases). Germline CDR1 SGHTA, CDR2 FQGNSA. The CDR3 has 13 amino acids. Trimming shortened V by 3 bases and J by 6 bases, and 10 bases separated the two germline ends. CDR3 sequence reads: CASSFRERDTQYF. The CDR3, as DNA: TGTGCCAGCAGCTTTAGGGAGCGGGATACGCAGTATTTT.

The sample holds many counts of this clonotype. The chain carries TRBV29-1 and TRBJ1-1, with TRBD1 matching over 9 bases. Germline V gives CDR1 SQVTM, CDR2 ANQGSEA. Losses at the gene ends were 7 bases for V and 3 bases for J; bases not matched to a gene: 3. The length of the CDR3 is 12 residues. The CDR3 nucleotides read TGCAGCGCTCGACAGGGGGACACTGAAGCTTTCTTT. Residues: CSARQGDTEAFF.

The chain carries TRBV4-1 and TRBJ1-5, with unresolved D. V lost 0 bases to trimming and J lost 3 bases, with 9 bases between them. Germline lookup yields CDR1 MGHRA and CDR2 YSYEKL. CDR3 size: 15 residues. This chain's CDR3 is CASSQDRSHNQPQHF. DNA of the CDR3: TGCGCCAGCAGCCAAGACAGGTCCCACAATCAGCCCCAGCATTTT.

With regard to this clonotype: A much larger clone differs by one base, so this may be a read error. The chain couples TRBV6-2 or TRBV6-3 to TRBJ2-7; D possibly corresponds to TRBD1 (5 bases). CDR3 size: 12 residues. Germline CDR1 reads MNHEY; CDR2 reads SVGEGT. Trimming left V 6 bases short and J 4 bases short, with 10 bases between. For the CDR3, the DNA is TGTGCCAGCAGGGACAACGTTTACGAGCAGTACTTC. Amino acid sequence: CASRDNVYEQYF.

At least ten counts were recorded for this clonotype. This chain joins TRBV6-6 and TRBJ2-7; 12 positions agree with TRBD2. The CDR3 has 15 amino acids. The trim removed 4 bases at V and 6 bases at J, leaving 7 bases unmatched. Per the germline V gene, CDR1 is MNHNY and CDR2 is SVGAGI (reference sequence). The DNA of the CDR3 is TGTGCCAGCAGTTCGCCCGGACTAGCGGGACTCGAGCAGTACTTC. It codes for CASSSPGLAGLEQYF.

The chain has TRBV4-1 and TRBJ1-2; D not certain. Germline V gives CDR1 MGHRA, CDR2 YSYEKL. The germline V and J ends were trimmed by 4 bases and 8 bases, with 20 bases remaining between them. The CDR3 has 15 amino acids. CDR3: CASSPMDGSVGGYTF. DNA of the CDR3: TGCGCCAGCAGCCCGATGGACGGATCGGTAGGAGGCTACACCTTC.

This clonotype was counted a few times. The chain recombines TRBV20-1 with TRBJ2-3, with 7 bases fitting TRBD2. Trimming took 5 bases from V and 0 from J; bases not matched to a gene: 5. Per the germline V gene, CDR1 is DFQATT and CDR2 is SNEGSKA (reference sequence). The CDR3 is 14 residues long. The CDR3 loop is CSAQLASSTDTQYF. CDR3 sequence (DNA): TGCAGTGCTCAACTAGCGTCTAGCACAGATACGCAGTATTTT.

This clonotype ranks as medium-sized. J is TRBJ1-2 and V is TRBV18; D is uncertain. This CDR3 has 14 residues. Between the trimmed V and J ends, which lost 2 bases and 2 bases, there was a span of 9 bases. Germline V gene data show CDR1 as KGHSH and CDR2 as LQKENI. CDR3 protein: CASSPNMGNYGYTF. The CDR3 nucleotides read TGTGCCAGCTCACCAAATATGGGGAACTATGGCTACACCTTC.

This clonotype was observed a few times. This chain links TRBV20-1 with TRBJ2-3; a weak D match, TRBD1 (6 bases). CDR1 is DFQATT, CDR2 SNEGSKA, per germline (reference sequence). This CDR3 is built from 14 residues. Trimming took 3 bases from V and 1 from J, leaving 11 bases between them. Written as DNA, the CDR3 is TGCAGTGCTAGGGAGGACAGTGGCACAGATACGCAGTATTTT. It specifies CSAREDSGTDTQYF.

In this sample, this clonotype turned up a few times. V and J are TRBV4-2 and TRBJ1-6, with a tentative D call TRBD1 (5 bases). CDR3 length equals 16 residues. Per germline, CDR1 LGHNA and CDR2 YNFKEQ. Trimming took 4 bases from V and 5 from J, leaving 15 bases between them. The CDR3 DNA reads TGTGCCAGCAGCCCTATGCAGGGAAGGGATAATTCACCCCTCCACTTT. It translates to CASSPMQGRDNSPLHF.

Remarks on this clonotype: Likely a read error: the CDR3 ends without its conserved phenylalanine or tryptophan. The rearrangement joins TRBV7-8 to TRBJ2-3; 9 nucleotides agree with TRBD2. V shed 0 bases and J 6 bases; nucleotides not matched to a gene: 7. The CDR3 has 16 residues. Germline CDR1 and CDR2: SGHVS and FQNEAQ. In DNA, the CDR3 is TGTGCCAGCAGCTTAGCTTCAGCGGGGGGCCCGGATACGCAGTATTAT. As protein: CASSLASAGGPDTQYY.

The J gene is TRBJ1-1, the V gene TRBV20-1; no firm D call. Germline V gives CDR1 DFQATT, CDR2 SNEGSKA (reference sequence). Trimming removed 3 bases at V and 1 base at J, with 6 bases between. This CDR3 is built from 12 residues. The CDR3 protein is CSARTPNTEAFF. DNA of the CDR3: TGCAGTGCTAGGACGCCGAACACTGAAGCTTTCTTT.

This chain uses TRBV10-3 with TRBJ1-2; D might be TRBD1 (5 bases). There are 13 residues in the CDR3. Per germline, CDR1 ENHRY and CDR2 SYGVKD. V gave up 6 bases and J gave up 2 bases, with 10 bases separating them. The CDR3 region is CAIRGGANYGYTF. Here the CDR3 DNA reads TGTGCCATCAGGGGCGGGGCGAACTATGGCTACACCTTC.

This clonotype has a handful of counts. The genes are TRBV6-5 and TRBJ1-2, with D hard to call. Per the germline V gene, CDR1 is MNHEY and CDR2 is SVGAGI. The CDR3 is 14 amino acids. Trimming shortened V by 2 bases and J by 2 bases, and 9 bases separated the two germline ends. The CDR3 sequence is CASSYRQANYGYTF. The CDR3, as DNA: TGTGCCAGCAGTTACCGGCAGGCAAACTATGGCTACACCTTC.

The chain couples TRBV6-5 to TRBJ1-1; TRBD1 matches at 9 bases. Germline V gene lookup returns CDR1 MNHEY and CDR2 SVGAGI. The CDR3 has 15 residues. V shed 2 bases and J 1 base; nucleotides not matched to a gene: 2. The CDR3 protein is CASSYLGQGNTEAFF. In DNA form, the CDR3 reads TGTGCCAGCAGTTACCTGGGACAGGGGAACACTGAAGCTTTCTTT.

This clonotype was recorded a few times. The chain combines TRBV12-3 or TRBV12-4 with TRBJ2-2; 12 nucleotides match TRBD1. With V trimmed by 6 bases and J by 11 bases, 13 bases remained unmatched. CDR3 length equals 16 residues. The CDR3 region has the DNA TGTGCCAGCAGGGGACAGGGGGCATTCCCAGTTAACGAGCTGTTTTTT. Encoded protein: CASRGQGAFPVNELFF.

This clonotype was recorded many times. The rearrangement joins TRBV29-1 to TRBJ1-2; possibly TRBD1 for D (6 bases). The CDR3 has 12 residues. Germline values: CDR1 SQVTM, CDR2 ANQGSEA. V was cut by 3 bases and J by 7 bases, with 12 bases left in between. The CDR3 sequence: CSVDVNRAGYTF. Here the CDR3 DNA reads TGCAGCGTTGACGTTAACAGGGCTGGCTACACCTTC.

This clonotype rates as hyperexpanded. The rearrangement links TRBV7-2 to TRBJ1-1, with no clear D. Per the germline V gene, CDR1 is SGHTA and CDR2 is FQGNSA. CDR3 length: 12 amino acids. V lost 1 base and J 7 bases, leaving 7 bases between the germline ends. The CDR3 nucleotides read TGTGCCAGCAGCTTAGTCGGTAATGAAGCTTTCTTT. As protein: CASSLVGNEAFF.

This clonotype was recorded a few times. V usage is TRBV20-1 and J usage is TRBJ2-1; D could derive from TRBD1 or TRBD2 (7 bases each). The CDR3 length is 13 residues. The germline V and J ends were trimmed by 0 bases and 7 bases, with 10 bases remaining between them. CDR1 and CDR2 (germline): DFQATT, SNEGSKA (reference sequence). The DNA of the CDR3 is TGCAGTGCTAGAGATCAGGGGGGGAATGAGCAGTTCTTC. Residues: CSARDQGGNEQFF.

This clonotype was counted only a few times. This sequence joins TRBV12-3 or TRBV12-4 and TRBJ1-1; 9 bases are a match to TRBD1. Trimming took 6 bases from V and 4 from J; bases not matched to a gene: 15. There are 17 residues in the CDR3. CDR3 residues: CASSQLRTGEIGTEAFF. CDR3 coding DNA: TGTGCCAGCAGCCAATTACGGACAGGGGAGATAGGCACTGAAGCTTTCTTT.

This clonotype was counted ten times or more. The J gene is TRBJ2-2, the V gene TRBV11-3; D might be TRBD1 or TRBD2, each matching 7 bases. This CDR3 has 19 residues. Trimming pared 7 bases from V and 2 bases from J, leaving 26 bases between. The germline V gene has CDR1 SGHNT and CDR2 YENEEA. CDR3 region: CASTPRGYDGGINTGELFF. As DNA, the CDR3 is TGTGCCAGCACCCCCAGGGGGTATGACGGGGGGATAAACACCGGGGAGCTGTTTTTT. Filled out from reference TRBV11-3 and TRBJ2-2, the complete variable domain reads EAGVVQSPRYKIIEKKQPVAFWCNPISGHNTLYWYLQNLGQGPELLIRYENEEAVDDSQLPKDRFSAERLKGVDSTLKIQPAELGDSAVYLCASTPRGYDGGINTGELFFGEGSRLTVL.

The chain carries TRBV7-2 and TRBJ1-4; D is unclear. The CDR3 is made up of 13 amino acids. Trimming stripped 5 bases from V and 8 bases from J, with 12 bases between. Germline values: CDR1 SGHTA, CDR2 FQGNSA. CDR3 loop: CASSPVLGEKLFF. For the CDR3, the DNA is TGTGCCAGCAGCCCAGTTCTGGGGGAAAAACTGTTTTTT.

This clonotype showed up many times. The chain carries TRBV4-3 and TRBJ1-4; D gene uncertain. V lost 2 bases, J lost 7 bases, and 5 bases lay in between. In germline, CDR1 is LGHNA, CDR2 YSLEER. The CDR3 consists of 12 residues. The CDR3 DNA reads TGCGCCAGCAGCCAATTGGGTGAAAAACTGTTTTTT. Amino acids: CASSQLGEKLFF.

This chain joins TRBV7-9 and TRBJ2-3; D might be TRBD2 (6 bases). The V end was cut by 7 bases, the J end by 2 bases, with 13 bases between. CDR1 is SEHNR, CDR2 FQNEAQ, per germline (reference sequence). The CDR3 runs 14 residues. CDR3 bases: TGTGCCAGCAACGAAGGACTAAACACAGATACGCAGTATTTT. Amino acids: CASNEGLNTDTQYF.

The chain combines TRBV6-1 with TRBJ2-7, with no clear D. V lost 1 base and J 0 bases, leaving 7 bases between the germline ends. This CDR3 has 14 residues. CDR1 is MNHNS and CDR2 is SASEGT in the germline V gene. This CDR3 is CASSEDAHSYEQYF. CDR3 nucleotides: TGTGCCAGCAGTGAAGATGCCCACTCCTACGAGCAGTACTTC.

V is TRBV18 and J is TRBJ2-5; D not resolved. V lost 2 bases and J 5 bases, leaving 12 bases between the germline ends. The length of the CDR3 is 14 residues. Germline loops: CDR1 KGHSH, CDR2 LQKENI. CDR3 sequence: CASSPLSYGETQYF. Written as DNA, the CDR3 is TGTGCCAGCTCACCATTATCCTACGGGGAGACCCAGTACTTC.

The genes are TRBV7-2 and TRBJ1-2, with 7 bases lining up with TRBD1. CDR3 length: 16 amino acids. After removal of 1 base from V and 2 bases from J, the junction contained 7 bases not matched to a gene. Per the germline V gene, CDR1 is SGHTA and CDR2 is FQGNSA. This CDR3 reads CASSLGDSPENYGYTF. Written as DNA, the CDR3 is TGTGCCAGCAGCTTAGGGGACAGCCCGGAGAACTATGGCTACACCTTC.

Within the sample, this clonotype is large. V is TRBV20-1 and J is TRBJ1-2; TRBD1 is a possible D gene (5 bases). Trimming left V 5 bases short and J 0 bases short, with 10 bases between. The CDR3 covers 13 residues. Germline V gene lookup returns CDR1 DFQATT and CDR2 SNEGSKA (reference sequence). The CDR3 DNA reads as TGCAGTGCTCCCCGACAGCCTAACTATGGCTACACCTTC. Translated, it gives CSAPRQPNYGYTF.

The chain couples TRBV7-9 to TRBJ2-1; 9 positions match TRBD2. The CDR3 runs 15 residues. CDR1 is SEHNR and CDR2 is FQNEAQ in the germline V gene (reference sequence). The trim removed 0 bases at V and 6 bases at J, leaving 3 bases unmatched. Written as DNA, the CDR3 is TGTGCCAGCAGCTTAGCTAGCGGGGGAACCAATGAGCAGTTCTTC. Protein product: CASSLASGGTNEQFF.

About this clonotype itself: Relative to the germline gene, one junction end is altered; a read error may explain this. The V gene is TRBV7-9, the J gene TRBJ2-7, with D maybe TRBD1 (6 bases). Germline values: CDR1 SEHNR, CDR2 FQNEAQ (reference sequence). This CDR3 contains 16 residues. The CDR3 nucleotides read TGTACCAGCAGCTCAAGTGCCACGGACAGATACTACGAGCAGTACTTC. Protein: CTSSSSATDRYYEQYF. The variable domain in full, with the rest retrieved from reference TRBV7-9 and TRBJ2-7, is DTGVSQNPRHKITKRGQNVTFRCDPISEHNRLYWYRQTLGQGPEFLTYFQNEAQLEKSRLLSDRFSAERPKGSFSTLEIQRTEQGDSAMYLCTSSSSATDRYYEQYFGPGTRLTVT.